This TCR beta chain was observed in a study of blood T cell repertoires in COVID-19. Trimming took 0 bases from V and 0 from J, leaving 9 bases between them. From germline, CDR1 is SGHRS and CDR2 YFSETQ. The CDR3 loop spans 16 amino acids. Clones were read by immunoSEQ multiplex PCR, and TCRdb kept only the in-frame ones, dropping some. This sample has under 95,000 clones, with approximately 87% found just once. The chain is built from TRBV5-1 and TRBJ1-4; D gene unclear. The source material was peripheral blood. The TCR was taken from a man older than 75 in a cohort sampled during active COVID-19. The CDR3 reads CASSLVAGATNEKLFF. CDR3 sequence (DNA): TGCGCCAGCAGCTTGGTGGCCGGGGCAACTAATGAAAAACTGTTTTTT.